This T cell receptor (beta chain) was captured in a study of T cell repertoires in cytomegalovirus infection (dated by TCRdb to between 2018 and 2020). For context, the study as a whole: The HLA type of each donor mattered for the analysis, because public TCR beta signatures pointed to carriage of CMV infection along with the matching HLA type. Broader findings and caveats from the paper: The ex vivo response was dominated by HLA-C-restricted CMV-specific TCR beta clonotypes, which also provided the single most frequent clonotype in two of eight donors. In both this cohort and an independent roughly 400-donor cohort, the cumulative frequency of public TCR beta family members distinguished carriers of CMV infection plus the relevant HLA type.

This clonotype was seen a few times. Its antigen is unknown. No base-level quality is on record; no much larger clone is a single base apart. CDR1 and CDR2 were assigned from the germline V gene (reference sequence) as LNHDA and SQIVND. Reading from cysteine to phenylalanine, the CDR3 counts 14 amino acids. The DNA shown is the 42-base CDR3, in frame from base 1. V and J are trimmed by 11 bases and 5 bases, and the gene matches miss 9 bases of the junction. Sequencing took place on an Illumina HiSeq 1500. The public reads were run again by TCRdb, first through fastp at Q25 and then through MiXCR, and only productive beta chains were kept. One record per CDR3 amino acid sequence lists the most common genes and DNA. Across this sample there are over 100,000 distinct CDR3 sequences, with over 9.5% seen only once. 25% to 40% of the sample lies in the top ten.

Sequencing was performed on PBMCs, sequenced either directly or after in vitro stimulation (not recorded which). The receptor comes from a human donor in good health (CMV status not recorded). Some clones in this sample may be carry-over from other donors' samples. Recombination joined TRBV19 with TRBJ2-2, with 9 junctional bases fitting TRBD1. For the CDR3, the sequence is CAGARDRATGELFF. DNA sequence: TGTGCCGGAGCAAGGGACAGGGCTACCGGGGAGCTGTTTTTT.